Included here is one TCR beta chain sequence, with context. These data are taken from a study of blood T cell repertoires in COVID-19. The assay was immunoSEQ multiplex PCR, and TCRdb's table has in-frame clones only and misses some. The profile covers tens of thousands of clones, with roughly 80% appearing a single time and roughly an eighth taken by the ten largest. V lost 2 bases and J lost 0, with 5 bases in between. The CDR3 has 14 amino acids. Looked up from germline, CDR1 is SGHDN and CDR2 is FVKESK. The sequenced material came from peripheral blood. This TCR derives from an elderly woman with acute or convalescent COVID-19. The chain couples TRBV14 to TRBJ1-5; D unclear. CDR3 loop: CASSQSVSNQPQHF. CDR3 sequence (DNA): TGTGCCAGCAGCCAATCGGTTAGCAATCAGCCCCAGCATTTT.